What follows are 23 T cell receptor beta chains derived from one specimen sequenced in a study of beta chain features in type 1 diabetes. Study conclusions and caveats: Moderate but significant shortening of TCRB CDR3s was recorded in all four CD4+ subsets from Type 1 diabetes patients.

No antigen has been identified for these receptors. The investigators reverse transcribed all of the isolated RNA, so they sequenced expressed TCRB transcripts. Produced via immunoSEQ multiplex PCR; TCRdb's table is partial and in-frame only. The sample comprises 300,000 to 400,000 clones, less than 15% of which are singletons, and roughly 0.015% rests with the top ten. The material sequenced was naive CD4+ T cells from blood. The receptors come from a woman aged 18-35 years with type 1 diabetes.

This sequence joins TRBV19 and TRBJ2-1; 9 positions match TRBD1. V shed 5 bases and J 16 bases; nucleotides not matched to a gene: 6. This CDR3 has 11 amino acids. Per germline, CDR1 LNHDA and CDR2 SQIVND (reference sequence). The CDR3 is CASSDRDREFF. For the CDR3, the DNA is TGTGCCAGTAGTGACCGGGACAGGGAATTCTTC.

The chain couples TRBV9 to TRBJ2-1; TRBD2 matches 7 bases. The CDR3 sequence is 16 residues long. Trimming at V came to 2 bases and at J to 2 bases, leaving 7 bases not matched to a gene. Per the germline V gene, CDR1 is SGDLS and CDR2 is YYNGEE. This CDR3 reads CASSVGSGLPYNEQFF. CDR3 DNA: TGTGCCAGCAGCGTGGGTAGCGGGCTCCCCTACAATGAGCAGTTCTTC. Based on the CDR3 plus reference TRBV9 and TRBJ2-1, the full variable domain is DSGVTQTPKHLITATGQRVTLRCSPRSGDLSVYWYQQSLDQGLQFLIQYYNGEERAKGNILERFSAQQFPDLHSELNLSSLELGDSALYFCASSVGSGLPYNEQFFGPGTRLTVL.

This clone was detected only a few times. This rearrangement joins TRBV28 to TRBJ2-1, with 8 positions matching TRBD1. Unmatched junction bases numbered 5, after V lost 7 bases and J lost 6 bases. The CDR3 spans 13 residues. CDR1 MDHEN and CDR2 SYDVKM come from the germline V gene. CDR3 nucleotide sequence: TGTGCCAGCACCATACAGGGGGTCAATGAGCAGTTCTTC. It yields the protein CASTIQGVNEQFF. Based on the CDR3 plus reference TRBV28 and TRBJ2-1, the full variable domain is DVKVTQSSRYLVKRTGEKVFLECVQDMDHENMFWYRQDPGLGLRLIYFSYDVKMKEKGDIPEGYSVSREKKERFSLILESASTNQTSMYLCASTIQGVNEQFFGPGTRLTVL.

In its sample, this clone was seen a few times. The V call is TRBV7-9, the J call TRBJ2-7; the match to TRBD1 covers 10 bases. The V gene's germline CDR1 is SEHNR and CDR2 FQNEAQ (reference sequence). With V trimmed by 5 bases and J by 3 bases, 7 bases remained unmatched. The CDR3 has 15 residues. The CDR3 nucleotides are TGTGCCAGCAGCCCAGGACAGGGGGGAAGCTACGAGCAGTACTTC. Translating it yields CASSPGQGGSYEQYF.

The chain uses TRBV27 and TRBJ2-3; D unresolved. The CDR3 is 15 amino acids. Trimming removed 5 bases from V and 2 bases from J, with 14 bases in between. Per germline, CDR1 MNHEY and CDR2 SMNVEV (reference sequence). The CDR3 coding sequence is TGTGCCAGCAGTGCCGGCGGCCCAATCACAGATACGCAGTATTTT. Translation: CASSAGGPITDTQYF.

The chain uses TRBV6-5 and TRBJ2-3, with a possible D match to TRBD2 (6 bases). The germline V and J ends were trimmed by 2 bases and 1 base, with 10 bases remaining between them. CDR1 and CDR2 (germline): MNHEY, SVGAGI. There are 15 residues in the CDR3. The CDR3 DNA is TGTGCCAGCAGTTACAGGGCTAGCGGCACAGATACGCAGTATTTT. It yields the protein CASSYRASGTDTQYF.

This sequence joins TRBV28 and TRBJ1-1; the D gene is possibly TRBD1 (5 bases). This CDR3 region has 12 residues. Germline V gives CDR1 MDHEN, CDR2 SYDVKM. V was pared by 3 bases and J by 13 bases, with 15 bases between. The CDR3 DNA sequence: TGTGCCAGCAGTTTCGGGGGACGGCGGGGTTTCTTT. Its protein product is CASSFGGRRGFF.

The V gene is TRBV5-1, the J gene TRBJ2-1; D might be TRBD2 (6 bases). Germline values: CDR1 SGHRS, CDR2 YFSETQ. Trimming removed 0 bases at V and 5 bases at J, with 15 bases between. The CDR3 spans 16 residues. The CDR3 is CASSLVAGRGDNEQFF. The CDR3 region has the DNA TGCGCCAGCAGCTTGGTTGCGGGGAGAGGGGACAATGAGCAGTTCTTC.

The chain links TRBV19 to TRBJ1-2; 7 nucleotides line up with TRBD1. The V gene end was trimmed by 9 bases and the J gene end by 2 bases; junction bases not matched to a gene: 15. The germline V gene encodes CDR1 LNHDA and CDR2 SQIVND (reference sequence). CDR3 size: 16 residues. The CDR3 here is CASNVPGTADNYGYTF. In DNA, the CDR3 is TGTGCCAGCAACGTCCCCGGGACAGCAGACAACTATGGCTACACCTTC.

This clone came up a few times. J is TRBJ2-5 and V is TRBV15; 7 bases match TRBD1. Germline V lookup: CDR1 LNHNV, CDR2 YYDKDF (reference sequence). The V segment lost 4 bases and the J segment 2 bases; nucleotides outside the gene matches: 4. The CDR3 loop spans 14 amino acids. Written as DNA, the CDR3 is TGTGCCACCAGCACCAGGACAGGTCAAGAGACCCAGTACTTC. Translation: CATSTRTGQETQYF.

V and J are TRBV6-5 and TRBJ2-7, with 9 positions matching TRBD1. Germline V gene lookup returns CDR1 MNHEY and CDR2 SVGAGI. CDR3 length equals 14 residues. J lost 4 bases, V lost 0 bases, and 1 base had no gene match. In nucleotides, the CDR3 is TGTGCCAGCAGTTACTCCGGACAGGGGTACGAGCAGTACGTC. This gives the protein CASSYSGQGYEQYV.

The table lists this clone with a few counts. The chain's CDR3 is CASSITQDTEAFF. In nucleotides, the CDR3 is TGTGCCAGCAGCATCACACAGGACACTGAAGCTTTCTTT. V gene TRBV11-2 combines with J gene TRBJ1-1; D is perhaps TRBD1 (5 bases). Germline lookup yields CDR1 SGHAT and CDR2 FQNNGV. Trimming removed 5 bases at V and 3 bases at J, with 10 bases between. This CDR3 spans 13 amino acids.

The rearrangement joins TRBV7-9 to TRBJ1-2; 7 bases fit TRBD1. Germline CDR1 SEHNR, CDR2 FQNEAQ (reference sequence). CDR3 length: 15 amino acids. The ends lost 5 bases at V and 7 bases at J; junction bases unmatched: 13. This CDR3 is CASSPASGGYRGYTF. CDR3 in DNA: TGTGCCAGCAGCCCCGCGTCAGGGGGGTATCGTGGCTACACCTTC.

The chain employs TRBV5-6 and TRBJ1-1; no definite D call. The CDR3 covers 14 residues. Trimming shortened V by 0 bases and J by 7 bases, and 13 bases separated the two germline ends. From germline, CDR1 is SGHDT and CDR2 YYEEEE. The CDR3 nucleotides read TGTGCCAGCAGCTTGGGCTCCTTACAGTTTGAAGCTTTCTTT. It codes for CASSLGSLQFEAFF.

This chain connects TRBV5-1 to TRBJ2-2, with 7 bases identical to TRBD1. The length of the CDR3 is 16 residues. CDR1 SGHRS and CDR2 YFSETQ come from the germline V gene. J gave up 0 bases and V 1 base, and 3 bases lay outside the gene matches. In nucleotides, the CDR3 is TGCGCCAGCAGCTTGAGGGACAGTACGAACACCGGGGAGCTGTTTTTT. Protein: CASSLRDSTNTGELFF.

This clone occurred once. The chain joins TRBV7-2 to TRBJ2-3; TRBD2 aligns across 13 bases. The CDR3 has 16 residues. V gave up 4 bases and J gave up 8 bases; unmatched junction bases: 9. Per germline, CDR1 SGHTA and CDR2 FQGNSA. The CDR3 DNA reads as TGTGCCAGCAGCTCCTCTGGACTAGCGGGAGTTGGTACGCAGTATTTT. This sequence encodes CASSSSGLAGVGTQYF.

This clone was recorded a few times. The chain links TRBV4-2 to TRBJ2-7; D remains ambiguous. The CDR3 is 14 amino acids. V lost 2 bases and J lost 0, with 8 bases in between. Germline V gene sequence: CDR1 LGHNA, CDR2 YNFKEQ. CDR3 in amino acids: CASSQIASSYEQYF. The CDR3 bases are TGTGCCAGCAGCCAAATAGCTAGCTCCTACGAGCAGTACTTC.

The chain recombines TRBV19 with TRBJ2-7; TRBD1 is a possible D gene (6 bases). Trimming cost V 4 bases and J 2 bases, with 15 bases left between them. CDR1 and CDR2 from the germline V gene are LNHDA and SQIVND (reference sequence). This CDR3 has 15 residues. Here the CDR3 reads CASSTARGAPYEQYF. The DNA for the CDR3 is TGTGCCAGTAGTACGGCCAGGGGTGCCCCCTACGAGCAGTACTTC.

This clone was recorded a few times. This sequence joins TRBV2 and TRBJ2-1, with TRBD2 matching 13 bases. Per germline, CDR1 SNHLY and CDR2 FYNNEI. The length of the CDR3 is 17 residues. The V segment lost 2 bases and the J segment 3 bases; nucleotides outside the gene matches: 4. Here the CDR3 reads CASSETSGRAYYNEQFF. The CDR3 nucleotides are TGTGCCAGCAGTGAAACTAGCGGGAGGGCCTACTACAATGAGCAGTTCTTC.

This chain links TRBV14 with TRBJ2-3, with 9 bases aligning to TRBD2. V gave up 4 bases and J gave up 6 bases; unmatched junction bases: 8. Per germline, CDR1 SGHDN and CDR2 FVKESK. This CDR3 comprises 15 residues. The CDR3 loop reads CASSRGLALTDTQYF. DNA for the CDR3: TGTGCCAGCAGCCGCGGACTAGCGCTCACGGATACGCAGTATTTT.

This clone was seen more than once but under ten times. The V and J genes are TRBV21-1 and TRBJ2-3; TRBD2 was called by the table and not checked on the DNA. TRBV21-1 is labeled a pseudogene. The CDR3 sequence is 16 residues long. As DNA, the CDR3 is TGTGCCAGCAGCGAAAGGAGCTTAAGGAGCGCAGATACGCAGTATTTT. Protein sequence: CASSERSLRSADTQYF.

The chain recombines TRBV25-1 with TRBJ2-7; TRBD1 matches at 9 bases. This CDR3 has 15 amino acids. Germline V gene data show CDR1 as MGHDK and CDR2 as SYGVNS. V trimming: 3 bases; J trimming: 3 bases; junction bases outside the gene matches: 6. DNA for the CDR3: TGTGCCAGCAGTGACCTACAGGGGGCGAGCTACGAGCAGTACTTC. This gives the protein CASSDLQGASYEQYF.

The V and J genes are TRBV12-5 and TRBJ2-1; 11 bases align to TRBD2. The V gene end was trimmed by 0 bases and the J gene end by 7 bases; junction bases not matched to a gene: 17. The germline V gene encodes CDR1 LGHNT and CDR2 FRNRAP. This CDR3 contains 20 residues. CDR3 in DNA: TGTGCTAGTGGTTTGGTAAGAGGAGTAGCGGGAGGGCCAATCGAGAATGAGCAGTTCTTC. Amino acids: CASGLVRGVAGGPIENEQFF.